This TCR beta chain was sequenced in a study of T cell responses to AZD1222 COVID-19 vaccine. Germline CDR1 and CDR2: SGHDN and FVKESK. V lost 4 bases to trimming and J lost 0 bases, with 10 bases between them. The CDR3 has 15 amino acids. Study-wide results and caveats: Vaccine-associated CD4 TCRs ranged over spike, dominating at 160-218 and 743-854.

A note on this clone: As yet, its antigen is unknown.

Measured with immunoSEQ multiplex PCR; TCRdb has only the in-frame clones, and not every one. In the table there are around 83,000 clones, about 91% of which are singletons. Sequencing was performed on peripheral blood, taken on day 0 of AZD1222 vaccination. This sequence joins TRBV14 and TRBJ2-1; TRBD1 or TRBD2 may be the D gene (5 bases each). This TCR was recovered from an adult in good health. The CDR3 protein is CASSLDTSSYNEQFF. The CDR3 DNA reads as TGTGCCAGCAGCCTGGACACTAGCTCCTACAATGAGCAGTTCTTC.